This T cell receptor beta chain emerged from a study of beta chain features in type 1 diabetes. Study conclusions and caveats: TCRB CDR3s from Type 1 diabetes patients were moderately but significantly shorter in all four CD4+ subsets.

Comment on this clone: Antigen unknown.

The study reverse transcribed the entire isolated RNA, so it sequenced expressed TCRB transcripts. Sequencing was performed with immunoSEQ multiplex PCR; in TCRdb, only in-frame clones are kept and a portion is missing. The table records over 600,000 clones, around 12% of them present only once. Germline V CDR1 and CDR2: LGHNA, YSLEER. V gave up 2 bases and J gave up 5 bases, with 12 bases separating them. The CDR3 loop spans 14 amino acids. The origin of this receptor is a man aged 30-40 years with type 1 diabetes. The sample taken for sequencing was naive CD4+ T cells from blood. The rearrangement uses TRBV4-3 and TRBJ1-1; D not resolved. CDR3 bases: TGCGCCAGCAGCCAATTGACCCTAGGGACTGAAGCTTTCTTT. Protein sequence: CASSQLTLGTEAFF.